The 3 T cell receptor beta chains below all came from one sample that was sequenced in a study of response to subunit inactivated influenza vaccine. TCRdb called the RT-PCR reads again in MiXCR, with one record for every CDR3 protein. The sample has roughly 620,000 distinct CDR3 sequences; about 10% are singletons. In addition, the sample was reused for a study of T cells expressing NK-cell markers. That study reports: A 5'RACE template switching approach incorporating UMIs was used to make TCR beta cDNA.

The specimen comprised PBMCs from blood, sampled on the day of vaccination. The source of these receptors is a man aged 50 or older who received an inactivated influenza vaccine.

This clonotype was detected ten times or more. The chain joins TRBV25-1 to TRBJ2-4, with D perhaps matching TRBD2 (5 bases). The CDR3 runs 17 residues. CDR1 is MGHDK and CDR2 is SYGVNS in the germline V gene. The V and J ends lost 1 base and 8 bases respectively, with 21 bases between them. The CDR3 nucleotides are TGTGCCAGCAGTGAATTTGTAACGCGCGAGAGGGTTTACATTCAGTACTTC. Its protein product is CASSEFVTRERVYIQYF.

This clonotype was detected only a few times. The chain links TRBV3-1 to TRBJ2-3; 8 positions agree with TRBD1. After removal of 0 bases from V and 2 bases from J, the junction contained 4 bases not matched to a gene. Germline CDR1 LGHDT, CDR2 YNNKEL (reference sequence). The CDR3 runs to 16 residues. CDR3 DNA sequence: TGTGCCAGCAGCCAAGATTGGGACAGGTCCACAGATACGCAGTATTTT. Protein: CASSQDWDRSTDTQYF.

This clonotype has a handful of counts. The chain joins TRBV12-5 to TRBJ2-7; no reliable D call. CDR3 length: 14 residues. Trimming stripped 6 bases from V and 2 bases from J, with 14 bases between. Germline V gene data show CDR1 as LGHNT and CDR2 as FRNRAP. The CDR3 here is CASGCGWCPYEQYF. The CDR3 coding sequence is TGTGCTAGTGGGTGTGGTTGGTGTCCCTACGAGCAGTACTTC.